Listed below are T cell receptor beta chains from one sample, sequenced in a study of cytomegalovirus exposure and HLA in healthy donors. Sequenced by immunoSEQ multiplex PCR; TCRdb stores in-frame clones only, minus some. The table lists some 130,000 clones, about 74% of them singletons, with 3% to 3.5% in the top ten. Sequencing was performed on PBMCs. The receptor set was obtained from a man aged 35-49 years in good health and CMV-seronegative. Each CDR3 is given with its conserved first and last residue. Each record gives: J gene, CDR3 length, clone size, D gene, V gene, CDR3 DNA, CDR3 protein. The D gene is left open where the match is weak. Not all rows give a size; the values are once, few, many and, for expanded clones, a class.

TRBJ2-7 19 few TRBD2 TRBV5-4 TGTGCCAGCAGCTTGGCGTACCCCAGCGGGGGCCCCCGGGGGAACGAGCAGTACTTC CASSLAYPSGGPRGNEQYF
TRBJ2-7 14 NA NA TRBV30 TGTGCCTGGAGTTTCGGGGGGCCCTCCTACGAGCAGTACTTC CAWSFGGPSYEQYF
TRBJ1-1 14 few NA TRBV6-5 TGTGCCAGCACAAACCCAAGGGGGTCCACTGAAGCTTTCTTT CASTNPRGSTEAFF
TRBJ2-2 14 NA NA TRBV7-9 TGTGCCAGCAGCTTAGCGGGAGGCACCGGGGAGCTGTTTTTT CASSLAGGTGELFF
TRBJ2-7 15 few NA TRBV28 TGTGCCAGCAGTTCCCCTGGGCAGGACTCCTACGAGCAGTACTTC CASSSPGQDSYEQYF
TRBJ2-5 13 NA NA TRBV7-8 TGTGCCAGCAGCTTAGGAGGCACGGAGACCCAGTACTTC CASSLGGTETQYF
TRBJ2-1 16 NA TRBD2 TRBV6-5 TGTGCCAGCAGTTACAGCGGGGGGGGCGGTCACAATGAGCAGTTCTTC CASSYSGGGGHNEQFF
TRBJ2-7 15 once TRBD2 TRBV2 TGTGCCAGCAGGGAATCTAGCGGGGGTGCCTACGAGCAGTACTTC CASRESSGGAYEQYF
TRBJ2-7 16 NA NA TRBV7-9 TGTGCCAGCAGCCCGTGGCGGGGGACACGTGGTTACGAGCAGTACTTC CASSPWRGTRGYEQYF
TRBJ2-3 16 NA TRBD1 TRBV27 TGTGCCAGCAGTGCGGACAGGGAGGTTGGCACAGATACGCAGTATTTT CASSADREVGTDTQYF
TRBJ1-5 15 NA TRBD1 TRBV19 TGTGCCAGTAGTATCCGGGACAGGTATAATCAGCCCCAGCATTTT CASSIRDRYNQPQHF
TRBJ2-3 11 NA NA TRBV30 TGTGCCTGGAGTGGGGCGGATACGCAGTATTTT CAWSGADTQYF
TRBJ2-5 15 NA NA TRBV18 TGTGCCAGCTCACGCGGACAGTCGGGAGGAGAGACCCAGTACTTC CASSRGQSGGETQYF
TRBJ2-2 17 NA TRBD1 TRBV19 TGTGCCAGTAGTATACGTAGGGACAGCGCGAACACCGGGGAGCTGTTTTTT CASSIRRDSANTGELFF
TRBJ2-7 12 NA TRBD1 TRBV29-1 TGCAGCGTTGAAACAGGGGTGTACGAGCAGTACTTC CSVETGVYEQYF
TRBJ2-1 14 NA NA TRBV7-2 TGTGCCAGCAGCTCAAGTAGCCACTACAATGAGCAGTTCTTC CASSSSSHYNEQFF
TRBJ2-7 15 once TRBD1 TRBV2 TGTGCCAGCAGTAATAGGGACAGGCCGGTGGGAGAGCAGTACTTC CASSNRDRPVGEQYF
TRBJ2-1 15 NA TRBD2 TRBV5-4 TGTGCCAGCAGCCGTAGCGGGGGCTCCTACAATGAGCAGTTCTTC CASSRSGGSYNEQFF
TRBJ2-3 16 once NA TRBV19 TGTGCCAGTAGTATGGGGCTACACCCCACCACAGATACGCAGTATTTT CASSMGLHPTTDTQYF
TRBJ1-1 13 NA TRBD1 TRBV30 TGTGCCTGCTGTGGACAGGGAGAGACTGAAGCTTTCTTT CACCGQGETEAFF
TRBJ1-1 15 NA NA TRBV5-1 TGCGCCAGCAGCTTTGGCGGGACCGTGAACACTGAAGCTTTCTTT CASSFGGTVNTEAFF
TRBJ2-7 14 NA NA TRBV29-1 TGCAGCGTTGAGCTACAGGGAAGTGGCCACGAGCAGTACTTC CSVELQGSGHEQYF
TRBJ1-3 15 NA NA TRBV6-1 TGTGCCAGCAGTGCCCGGATAGGGGCGCTAAACACCATATATTTT CASSARIGALNTIYF
TRBJ2-7 14 NA NA TRBV28 TGTGCCAGCAGGCTTGGCAGGGGCACCTACGAGCAGTACTTC CASRLGRGTYEQYF
TRBJ1-4 15 few TRBD1 TRBV5-1 TGCGCCAGCAGCTGGGGGGACAGAGAAAATGAAAAACTGTTTTTT CASSWGDRENEKLFF
TRBJ1-6 14 NA TRBD1 TRBV10-1 TGCGCCAGCTGGGAGGACAGGGTTACTTCACCCCTCCACTTT CASWEDRVTSPLHF
TRBJ2-5 16 NA TRBD2 TRBV29-1 TGCAGCGTTGAAAACCCAGGGCGGGAGAGAGGGGAGACCCAGTACTTC CSVENPGRERGETQYF
TRBJ1-2 14 NA NA TRBV4-3 TGCGCCAGCAGCCAAGGTCCCGGTTCCTATGGCTACACCTTC CASSQGPGSYGYTF
TRBJ2-1 12 NA NA TRBV6-4 TGTGCCAGCAGTATCCCACCCGGGGAGCAGTTCTTC CASSIPPGEQFF
TRBJ2-5 14 NA NA TRBV10-3 TGTGCCATCAGTGATGGGCAGGGGACCGAGACCCAGTACTTC CAISDGQGTETQYF
TRBJ1-1 12 few NA TRBV6-6 TGTGCCAGCAGCGCTAGGAACACTGAAGCTTTCTTT CASSARNTEAFF
TRBJ2-3 16 NA TRBD2 TRBV9 TGTGCCAGCAGCGTAGGGGTAGCGGGACGCACAGATACGCAGTATTTT CASSVGVAGRTDTQYF
TRBJ2-5 15 NA TRBD1 TRBV7-9 TGTGCCAGCATCTTTTGGACAGGGGGCGAAGAGACCCAGTACTTC CASIFWTGGEETQYF
TRBJ1-1 14 NA NA TRBV6-1 TGTGCCAGCAGCGCCTCGGGACACACAGGTGAAGCTTTCTTT CASSASGHTGEAFF
TRBJ2-2 15 NA NA TRBV7-2 TGTGCCAGCAGCTTAGGCGGTTTGAACACCGGGGAGCTGTTTTTT CASSLGGLNTGELFF
TRBJ2-7 15 NA NA TRBV19 TGTGCCAGTAGTAAAGGGACTCCTAATCCCTACGAGCAGTACTTC CASSKGTPNPYEQYF
TRBJ2-5 13 NA NA TRBV7-3 TGTGCCAGCAGCCGAGCTAGTCAAGAGACCCAGTACTTC CASSRASQETQYF
TRBJ2-2 18 NA TRBD2 TRBV27 TGTGCCAGCAGTTTGCCGACCGGTGGGCGGGAGTTGGTCGGGGAGCTGTTTTTT CASSLPTGGRELVGELFF
TRBJ1-2 13 NA NA TRBV18 TGTGCCAGCTCACCCGACAATAACTATGGCTACACCTTC CASSPDNNYGYTF
TRBJ1-1 16 NA TRBD1 TRBV2 TGTGCCAGCAGTGAACAGGCAGGGGGAGATGGCACTGAAGCTTTCTTT CASSEQAGGDGTEAFF
TRBJ1-6 14 NA NA TRBV28 TGTGCCAGCGCGCCCGGGGGGTCAAATTCACCCCTCCACTTT CASAPGGSNSPLHF
TRBJ1-1 13 NA NA TRBV27 TGTGCCAGCAGCCCAGGGGTGAACACCGAAGCTTTCTTT CASSPGVNTEAFF
TRBJ2-7 13 NA NA TRBV7-9 TGTGCCAGCAGCTTACCCGGGGCCTACGAGCAGTACTTC CASSLPGAYEQYF
TRBJ1-6 15 medium-sized NA TRBV5-6 TGTGCCAGCAGCTTCCGGGTGGGGGGGAATTCACCCCTCCACTTT CASSFRVGGNSPLHF
TRBJ1-2 12 NA NA TRBV29-1 TGCAGCGTTGCGGAGGGGAGCTATGGCTACACCTTC CSVAEGSYGYTF
TRBJ1-1 11 few NA TRBV29-1 TGCAGCGCCAGGGAGAACACTGAAGCTTTCTTT CSARENTEAFF
TRBJ2-3 13 once TRBD2 TRBV30 TGTGCCTGGAATGCGGGGGGGGCGGATACGCAGTATTTT CAWNAGGADTQYF
TRBJ1-2 16 NA NA TRBV9 TGTGCCAGCAGCGCCGGGGGGGGAATTTCGGGCTATGGCTACACCTTC CASSAGGGISGYGYTF
TRBJ2-1 16 NA TRBD2 TRBV7-8 TGTGCCAGCAGCCCCCTAGCGGTATCCACCTACAATGAGCAGTTCTTC CASSPLAVSTYNEQFF
TRBJ2-2 16 NA TRBD2 TRBV5-1 TGCGCCAGCAACCGGGAGGGGCAACCTAACACCGGGGAGCTGTTTTTT CASNREGQPNTGELFF
TRBJ2-1 16 NA TRBD2 TRBV19 TGTGCCAGTAGTATATTAACTAGCGGGAGGGCCAATGAGCAGTTCTTC CASSILTSGRANEQFF
TRBJ2-7 18 NA TRBD1 TRBV4-2 TGTGCCAGCAGCCAGGATCGGAACAGGGGGGTTTACACCTACGAGCAGTACTTC CASSQDRNRGVYTYEQYF
TRBJ1-3 13 NA NA TRBV30 TGTGCCTACCTATTCAACTCTGGAAACACCATATATTTT CAYLFNSGNTIYF
TRBJ1-3 17 NA NA TRBV7-2 TGTGCCAGCAGCCCACCGAGGGGGGGCTGGTCTGGAAACACCATATATTTT CASSPPRGGWSGNTIYF